This T cell receptor (beta chain) was sequenced in a study of T cells after yellow fever vaccination. This CDR3 has 16 amino acids. V dropped 6 bases and J dropped 0 bases, with 15 bases sitting between them. This clonotype came up a few times. TCRdb reanalysed the 5' RACE reads using MiXCR and keeps one entry per CDR3 protein. The sample gives around 360,000 distinct CDR3 sequences, around 10% of which show up once; 18% is in the top ten. The sequencing here drew on PBMCs, taken on the day of the first yellow fever vaccination. The rearrangement links TRBV12-3 or TRBV12-4 to TRBJ1-5; D is possibly TRBD1 (6 bases). The receptor's source is a man younger than 35 who received the YFV17D yellow fever vaccine. The DNA of the CDR3 is TGTGCCAGCAGCCGAGGACAGCCCTATAGCAATCAGCCCCAGCATTTT. Translation: CASSRGQPYSNQPQHF.